This T cell receptor beta chain was captured in a study of cytomegalovirus exposure and HLA in healthy donors. Researchers ran the PCR with 60 Vbeta and 13 Jbeta primers. Using immunoSEQ multiplex PCR, the repertoire was profiled, and TCRdb retains in-frame clones only, with some absent. The sample has roughly 97,000 clones; roughly 73% are singletons. CDR3 length: 15 residues. V lost 4 bases and J 0 bases, leaving 11 bases between the germline ends. In germline, CDR1 is SGHNT, CDR2 YYREEE (reference sequence). This clone was recorded a few times. V and J are TRBV5-4 and TRBJ2-1; possibly TRBD1 for D (5 bases). The sequence derives from a man aged 40-55 years in good health and CMV-seronegative. Source material: PBMCs. The CDR3 reads CASSPTASSYNEQFF. DNA of the CDR3: TGTGCCAGCAGCCCGACAGCCAGCTCCTACAATGAGCAGTTCTTC.